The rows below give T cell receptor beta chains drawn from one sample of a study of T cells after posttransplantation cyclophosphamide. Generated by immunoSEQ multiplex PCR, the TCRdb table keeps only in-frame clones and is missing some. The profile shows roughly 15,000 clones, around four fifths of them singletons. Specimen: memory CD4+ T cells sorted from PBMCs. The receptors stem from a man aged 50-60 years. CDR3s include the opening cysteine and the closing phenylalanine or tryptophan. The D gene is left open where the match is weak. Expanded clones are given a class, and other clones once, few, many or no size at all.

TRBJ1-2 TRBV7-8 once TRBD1 TGTGCCAGCAGCTTAGCTAGGACAGGGGGCTACACCTTC CASSLARTGGYTF
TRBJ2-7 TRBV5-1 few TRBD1 TGCGCCAGTTCAACCGGGACAGGTACCTACGAGCAGTACTTC CASSTGTGTYEQYF
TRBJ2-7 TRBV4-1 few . TGCGCCAGCAGCCACCCGGGGGGCCATAACGAGCAGTACTTC CASSHPGGHNEQYF
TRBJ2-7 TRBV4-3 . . TGCGCCAGCAGCCAAGATAGGGGAGGACACGAGCAGTACTTC CASSQDRGGHEQYF
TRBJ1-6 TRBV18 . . TGTGCCAGCTCACCAGGGGCGGGACCCAATTCACCCCTCCACTTT CASSPGAGPNSPLHF
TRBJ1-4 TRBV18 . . TGTGCCAGCTCACCGGGTGGAGATAATGAAAAACTGTTTTTT CASSPGGDNEKLFF
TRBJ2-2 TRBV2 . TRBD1 TGTGCCAGCAGCGGGACAGGAAGAAACACCGGGGAGCTGTTTTTT CASSGTGRNTGELFF
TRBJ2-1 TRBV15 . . TGTGCCACCAGCAGAGAGAGGGAGAATGAGCAGTTCTTC CATSRERENEQFF
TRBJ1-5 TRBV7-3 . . TGTGCCAGCAGCTTAAGTTTGGGCGAGCCCCAGCATTTT CASSLSLGEPQHF
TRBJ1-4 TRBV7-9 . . TGTGCCAGCAGCTTGGTGGGCGAAAAACTGTTTTTT CASSLVGEKLFF
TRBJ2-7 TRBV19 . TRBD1 TGTGCCAGTAGTATTGTTCCGGGACAGATCTACGAGCAGTACTTC CASSIVPGQIYEQYF
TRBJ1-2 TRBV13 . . TGTGCCAGCAGTTACGGACAGCGGGGCTATGGCTACACCTTC CASSYGQRGYGYTF
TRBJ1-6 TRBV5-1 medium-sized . TGCGCCAGCAGCTTAGAGGAAAGTTCACCCCTCCACTTT CASSLEESSPLHF
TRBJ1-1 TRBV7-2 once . TGTGCCAGCAGCTCGAGAAGGAACACTGAAGCTTTCTTT CASSSRRNTEAFF
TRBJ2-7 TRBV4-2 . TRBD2 TGTGCCAGCACCCACCTAGCGGGAGACTACGAGCAGTACTTC CASTHLAGDYEQYF
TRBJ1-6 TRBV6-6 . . TGTGCCAGCACCCAAAATTCACCCCTCCACTTT CASTQNSPLHF
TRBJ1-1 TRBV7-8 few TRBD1 TGTGCCAGCAGCATGACAGGGCCGAACACTGAAGCTTTCTTT CASSMTGPNTEAFF
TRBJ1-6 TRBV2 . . TGTGCCAGCAGTGGTGCGGGGGGAGGTTCACCCCTCCACTTT CASSGAGGGSPLHF
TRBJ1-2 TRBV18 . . TGTGCCAGCTCACCCCTGCCCCCCTCGGGTGTAATCTATGGCTACACCTTC CASSPLPPSGVIYGYTF
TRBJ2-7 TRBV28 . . TGTGCCAGCAGCCGCAGCTACGAGCAGTACTTC CASSRSYEQYF
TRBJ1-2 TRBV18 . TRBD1 TGTGCCAGCTCACTAACGACAGGGAGGACGAGCTACACCTTC CASSLTTGRTSYTF
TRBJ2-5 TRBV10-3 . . TGTGCCATCAGTGAGAGCGGAGAGACCCAGTACTTC CAISESGETQYF
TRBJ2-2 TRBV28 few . TGTGCCACTACGGCCAGGGGTACCGGGGAGCTGTTTTTT CATTARGTGELFF
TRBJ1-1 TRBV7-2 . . TGTGCCAGCAGCCTCGGACAGTCGAACACTGAAGCTTTCTTT CASSLGQSNTEAFF
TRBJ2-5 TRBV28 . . TGTGCCACCCTATGGTCAGGGGGGCGCCGGGGGGGGGAGACCCAGTACTTC CATLWSGGRRGGETQYF
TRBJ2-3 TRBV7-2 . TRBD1 TGTGCCAGCAGCTTACGGACAGGTGGTACAGATACGCAGTATTTT CASSLRTGGTDTQYF
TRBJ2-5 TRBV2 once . TGTGCCAGCAGTCGTCTAGAGACCCAGTACTTC CASSRLETQYF
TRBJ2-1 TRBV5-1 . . TGCGCCAGCAGCTCGACTAGTTTATCCTACAATGAGCAGTTCTTC CASSSTSLSYNEQFF
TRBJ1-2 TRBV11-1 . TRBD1 TGTGCCAGCAGCTTCAACAGGGGTGGCTACACCTTC CASSFNRGGYTF
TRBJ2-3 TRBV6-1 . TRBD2 TGTGCCAGCAGTGAAGACACTAGCGGGAGGGCCGGTGCAGATACGCAGTATTTT CASSEDTSGRAGADTQYF
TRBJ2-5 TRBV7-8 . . TGTGCCAGCAGCCTGGCCCAGTCTGGGACCCAGTACTTC CASSLAQSGTQYF
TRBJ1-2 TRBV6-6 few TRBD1 TGTGCCAGCAGTTACACACCGCAGGGGGCAAGTGGCTACACCTTC CASSYTPQGASGYTF
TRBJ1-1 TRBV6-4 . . TGTGCCAGCAGCATGGAGATGAACACTGAAGCTTTCTTT CASSMEMNTEAFF
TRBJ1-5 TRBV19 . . TGTGCCAGTAGTATGACGACCGGGACAATTAATCAGCCCCAGCATTTT CASSMTTGTINQPQHF
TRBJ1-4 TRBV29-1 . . TGCAGCGCCGGGGAATATGGAGAAAAACTGTTTTTT CSAGEYGEKLFF
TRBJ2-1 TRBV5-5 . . TGTGCCAGCAGCTTGTCCACACACAATGAGCAGTTCTTC CASSLSTHNEQFF
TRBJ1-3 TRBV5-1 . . TGCGCCAGCAGAACCGGGACACTGAGCTCTGGAAACACCATATATTTT CASRTGTLSSGNTIYF
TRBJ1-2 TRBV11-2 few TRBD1 TGTGCCAGCAGAAACCCGTACAGGGGGCGCCGGGGCTACACCTTC CASRNPYRGRRGYTF
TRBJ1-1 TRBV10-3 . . TGTGCCATCAGCGTAGAGAACACTGAAGCTTTCTTT CAISVENTEAFF
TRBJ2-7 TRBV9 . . TGTGCCAACAGCGTAACCTTCTCGAGGAGCTCCTACGAGCAGTACTTC CANSVTFSRSSYEQYF
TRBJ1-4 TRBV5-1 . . TGCGCCAGCAGCCCCGCGGGACCCCTTGGGGGAGGACTGTTTTTT CASSPAGPLGGGLFF
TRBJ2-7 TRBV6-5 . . TGTGCCAGCAGTTACGGCCTACTAAACTACGAGCAGTACTTC CASSYGLLNYEQYF
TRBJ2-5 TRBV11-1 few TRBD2 TGTGCCAGCAGCCCCGGCGGGGGGCTTCAGACCCAGTACTTC CASSPGGGLQTQYF
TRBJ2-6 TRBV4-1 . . TGCGCCAGCAGCCAAGAACGACTAATCTCTGGGGCCAACGTCCTGACTTTC CASSQERLISGANVLTF
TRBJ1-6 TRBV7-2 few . TGTGCCACGGGGGTTAGCTCCTATAATTCACCCCTCCACTTT CATGVSSYNSPLHF
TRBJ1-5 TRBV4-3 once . TGCGCCAGCAGCCAAGGTTGGCGCAATCAGCCCCAGCATTTT CASSQGWRNQPQHF
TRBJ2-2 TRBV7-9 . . TGTGCCAGCAGCTTATCGTACAGGGACGGGGAGCTGTTTTTT CASSLSYRDGELFF
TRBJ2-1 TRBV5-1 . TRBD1 TGCGCCAGCAGCGTGACAGGGGGCGCCTACAATGAGCAGTTCTTC CASSVTGGAYNEQFF
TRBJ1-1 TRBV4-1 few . TGCGCCAGCAGCCAAGATTCCCAGGGGAGAGCTTTCTTT CASSQDSQGRAFF